This T cell receptor (beta chain) was sequenced during a study of early T cells in non-severe SARS-CoV-2 infection. Unique molecular identifiers were added to individual cDNA molecules. In TCRdb, the 5' RACE reads were re-called with MiXCR into one record per CDR3 protein. The data show tens of thousands of distinct CDR3 sequences, around 15% seen once. This CDR3 has 13 amino acids. Germline values: CDR1 ENHRY, CDR2 SYGVKD. The V end was cut by 6 bases, the J end by 8 bases, with 14 bases between. This clonotype was seen a single time. Source material: whole blood. The TCR sequence derives from an adult who was a healthcare worker with PCR-confirmed SARS-CoV-2 infection or an uninfected control (not recorded which). The V gene is TRBV10-3, the J gene TRBJ2-1; a possible D gene is TRBD2 (6 bases). CDR3 sequence: CAIRLAGFHEQFF. CDR3 bases: TGTGCCATCAGACTGGCGGGGTTCCATGAGCAGTTCTTC.